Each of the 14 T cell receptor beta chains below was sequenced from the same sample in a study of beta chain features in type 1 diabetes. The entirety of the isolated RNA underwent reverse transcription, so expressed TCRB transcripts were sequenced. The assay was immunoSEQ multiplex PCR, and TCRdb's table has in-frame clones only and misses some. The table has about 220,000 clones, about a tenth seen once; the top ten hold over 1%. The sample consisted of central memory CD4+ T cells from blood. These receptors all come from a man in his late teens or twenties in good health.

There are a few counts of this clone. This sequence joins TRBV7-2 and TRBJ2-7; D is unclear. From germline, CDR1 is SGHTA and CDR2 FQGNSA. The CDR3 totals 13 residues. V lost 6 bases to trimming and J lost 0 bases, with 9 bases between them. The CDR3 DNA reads TGTGCCAGCAGGGTTAGGGCCTCCTACGAGCAGTACTTC. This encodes CASRVRASYEQYF. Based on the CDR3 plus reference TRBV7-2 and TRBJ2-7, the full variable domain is GAGVSQSPSNKVTEKGKDVELRCDPISGHTALYWYRQSLGQGLEFLIYFQGNSAPDKSGLPSDRFSAERTGGSVSTLTIQRTQQEDSAVYLCASRVRASYEQYFGPGTRLTVT.

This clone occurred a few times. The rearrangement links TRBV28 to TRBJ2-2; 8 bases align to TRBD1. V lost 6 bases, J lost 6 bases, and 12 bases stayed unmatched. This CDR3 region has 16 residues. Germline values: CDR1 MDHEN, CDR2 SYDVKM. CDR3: CASRPLGQGKSGELFF. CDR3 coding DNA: TGTGCCAGCAGACCCTTAGGACAGGGTAAATCCGGGGAGCTGTTTTTT.

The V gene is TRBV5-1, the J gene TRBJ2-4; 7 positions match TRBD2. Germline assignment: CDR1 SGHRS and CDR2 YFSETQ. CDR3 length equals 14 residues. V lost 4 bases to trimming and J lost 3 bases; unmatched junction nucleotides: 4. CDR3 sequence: CASSITGGKNIQYF. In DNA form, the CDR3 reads TGCGCCAGCAGCATAACGGGAGGCAAAAACATTCAGTACTTC.

The CDR3, as DNA: TGTGCCAGCAGCTTTAGCGGGGCAAACTACGAGCAGTACTTC. Amino acids: CASSFSGANYEQYF. V is TRBV7-2 and J is TRBJ2-7; 8 bases are shared with TRBD2. Germline assignment: CDR1 SGHTA and CDR2 FQGNSA. Trimming at V came to 3 bases and at J to 3 bases, leaving 4 bases not matched to a gene. There are 14 residues in the CDR3.

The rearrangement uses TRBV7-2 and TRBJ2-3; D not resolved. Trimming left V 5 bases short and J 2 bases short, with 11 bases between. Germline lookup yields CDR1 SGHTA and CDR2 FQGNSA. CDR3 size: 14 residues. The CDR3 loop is CASSIQLITDTQYF. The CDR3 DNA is TGTGCCAGCAGCATCCAACTAATCACAGATACGCAGTATTTT.

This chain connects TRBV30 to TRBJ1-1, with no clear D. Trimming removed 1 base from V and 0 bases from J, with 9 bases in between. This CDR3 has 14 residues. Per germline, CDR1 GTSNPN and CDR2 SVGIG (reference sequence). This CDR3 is CAWSGVQMNTEAFF. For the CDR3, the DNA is TGTGCCTGGAGTGGGGTACAGATGAACACTGAAGCTTTCTTT.

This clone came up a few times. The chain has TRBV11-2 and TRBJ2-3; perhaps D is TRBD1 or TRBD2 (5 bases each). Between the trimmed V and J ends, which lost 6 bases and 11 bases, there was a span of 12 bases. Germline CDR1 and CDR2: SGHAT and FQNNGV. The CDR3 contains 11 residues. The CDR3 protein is CASSDGGLQYF. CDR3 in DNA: TGTGCCAGCAGTGATGGGGGTTTGCAGTATTTT.

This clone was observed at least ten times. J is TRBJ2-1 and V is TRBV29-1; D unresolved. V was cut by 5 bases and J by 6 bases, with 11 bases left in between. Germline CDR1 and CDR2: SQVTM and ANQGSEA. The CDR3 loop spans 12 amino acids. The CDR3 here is CSVPTYRNEQFF. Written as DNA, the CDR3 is TGCAGCGTTCCGACCTATCGCAATGAGCAGTTCTTC.

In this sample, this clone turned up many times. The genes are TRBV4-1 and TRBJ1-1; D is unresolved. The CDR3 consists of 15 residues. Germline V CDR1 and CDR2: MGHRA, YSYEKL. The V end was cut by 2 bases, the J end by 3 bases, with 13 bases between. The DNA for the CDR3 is TGCGCCAGCAGCCAACCAATCTTACGGGACACTGAAGCTTTCTTT. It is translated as CASSQPILRDTEAFF.

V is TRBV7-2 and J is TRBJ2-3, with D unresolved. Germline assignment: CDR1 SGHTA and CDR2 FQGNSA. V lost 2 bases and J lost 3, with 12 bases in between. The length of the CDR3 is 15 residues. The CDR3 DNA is TGTGCCAGCAGCTTATTGACACCCGGGACAGATACGCAGTATTTT. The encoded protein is CASSLLTPGTDTQYF.

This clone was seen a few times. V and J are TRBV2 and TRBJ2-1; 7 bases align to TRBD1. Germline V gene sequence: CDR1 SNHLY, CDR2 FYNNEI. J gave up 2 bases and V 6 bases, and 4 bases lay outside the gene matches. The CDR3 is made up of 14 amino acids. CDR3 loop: CASRGDRTYNEQFF. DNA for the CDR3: TGTGCCAGCAGGGGGGACAGAACCTACAATGAGCAGTTCTTC. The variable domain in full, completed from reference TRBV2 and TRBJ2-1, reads EPEVTQTPSHQVTQMGQEVILRCVPISNHLYFYWYRQILGQKVEFLVSFYNNEISEKSEIFDDQFSVERPDGSNFTLKIRSTKLEDSAMYFCASRGDRTYNEQFFGPGTRLTVL.

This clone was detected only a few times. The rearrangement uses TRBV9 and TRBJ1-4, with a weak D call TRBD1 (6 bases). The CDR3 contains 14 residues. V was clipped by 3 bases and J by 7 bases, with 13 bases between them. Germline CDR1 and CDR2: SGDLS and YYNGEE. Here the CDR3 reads CASSADRWGEKLFF. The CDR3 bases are TGTGCCAGCAGCGCAGACAGGTGGGGTGAAAAACTGTTTTTT.

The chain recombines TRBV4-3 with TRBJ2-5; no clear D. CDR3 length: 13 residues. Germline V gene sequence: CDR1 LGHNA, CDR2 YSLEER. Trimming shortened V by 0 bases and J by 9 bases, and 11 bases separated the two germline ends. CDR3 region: CASSQEKGRAQYF. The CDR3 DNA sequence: TGCGCCAGCAGCCAAGAAAAGGGTCGGGCCCAGTACTTC.

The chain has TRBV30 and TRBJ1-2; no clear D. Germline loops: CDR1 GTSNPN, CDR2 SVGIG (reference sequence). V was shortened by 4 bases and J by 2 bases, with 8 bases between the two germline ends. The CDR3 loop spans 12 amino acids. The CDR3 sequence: CAWTRVNYGYTF. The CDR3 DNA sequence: TGTGCCTGGACTCGGGTAAACTATGGCTACACCTTC.